This entry features one T cell receptor (beta chain) sequence. The CDR3 covers 14 residues. CDR1 is SGHTA and CDR2 is FQGNSA in the germline V gene. Germline trimming cut 6 bases from V and 7 bases from J; bases unmatched to any gene: 9. In TCRdb, the 5' RACE reads were re-called with MiXCR into one record per CDR3 protein. The table shows about 300,000 distinct CDR3 sequences, with more than 20% occurring only once. These data are taken from a study of CD8 T cells in ankylosing spondylitis. The sample comprised blood, either unsorted or a sorted T cell fraction (not recorded which). This TCR was recovered from a female donor with ankylosing spondylitis or in good health (not recorded which). The chain uses TRBV7-2 and TRBJ2-7; 10 positions match TRBD2. Here the CDR3 reads CASSTSSGSVEQYF. As DNA, the CDR3 is TGTGCCAGCAGTACATCTAGCGGGAGTGTTGAGCAGTACTTC.